This is a list of T cell receptor beta chains from one sample in a study of shared clonotypes between healthy human individuals. TCRdb's copy holds only in-frame clones and misses some; the assay was immunoSEQ multiplex PCR. The sample includes about 2.4 million clones, 85% to 95% of them seen just once. The sequencing sample was made of naive CD4+ T cells sorted from blood. The origin of the receptors is a man aged 18 to 29 in good health. The CDR3 runs from the conserved cysteine through the conserved F or W. D genes are given only for firm matches. Not every row has a clone size; where given, it reads once, few, many or a size class.

v_call	cdr3_length	j_call	clone_size	d_call	cdr3_aa	cdr3_nt
TRBV28	16	TRBJ1-2	.	TRBD1	CASSKARDRERYGYTF	TGTGCCAGCAGTAAAGCAAGGGACAGGGAAAGGTATGGCTACACCTTC
TRBV5-1	16	TRBJ2-2	.	.	CASSLVGGPNTGELFF	TGCGCCAGCAGCTTGGTGGGGGGCCCGAACACCGGGGAGCTGTTTTTT
TRBV2	15	TRBJ1-5	.	TRBD1	CASSEVTGVNQPQHF	TGTGCCAGCAGTGAAGTAACAGGGGTTAATCAGCCCCAGCATTTT
TRBV14	14	TRBJ2-6	.	.	CASSLHSGANVLTF	TGTGCCAGCAGCCTTCACTCGGGGGCCAACGTCCTGACTTTC
TRBV27	14	TRBJ2-5	.	.	CASRVAGAQETQYF	TGTGCCAGCAGGGTTGCGGGGGCCCAAGAGACCCAGTACTTC
TRBV6-6	15	TRBJ2-7	.	.	CASSYGGTASYEQYF	TGTGCCAGCAGTTACGGAGGGACAGCCTCCTACGAGCAGTACTTC
TRBV19	15	TRBJ2-7	.	TRBD1	CASSIDGQGAREQYF	TGTGCCAGTAGTATAGATGGCCAGGGGGCGAGGGAGCAGTACTTC
TRBV2	12	TRBJ1-1	.	TRBD1	CAIVQGDTEAFF	TGTGCCATAGTACAGGGGGACACTGAAGCTTTCTTT
TRBV10-3	18	TRBJ2-6	.	TRBD1	CAISEAQGAFSGANVLTF	TGTGCCATCAGTGAGGCACAGGGGGCGTTCTCTGGGGCCAACGTCCTGACTTTC
TRBV6-1	14	TRBJ1-2	.	.	CASSEAEGNYGYTF	TGTGCCAGCAGTGAAGCGGAGGGGAACTATGGCTACACCTTC
TRBV7-9	14	TRBJ1-1	once	.	CASSLAQGGTEAFF	TGTGCCAGCAGCTTAGCGCAGGGAGGAACTGAAGCTTTCTTT
TRBV1	10	TRBJ2-1	.	.	CTSSPNEQFF	TGCACCAGCAGTCCTAATGAGCAGTTCTTC
TRBV5-1	15	TRBJ1-5	.	TRBD1	CASSSGTDGNQPQHF	TGCGCCAGCAGCTCAGGGACAGACGGAAATCAGCCCCAGCATTTT
TRBV19	15	TRBJ1-4	.	.	CATSLGAGTSEKLFF	TGTGCCACCTCACTGGGGGCAGGGACGAGTGAAAAACTGTTTTTT
TRBV30	13	TRBJ2-3	.	.	CAWALNPADTQYF	TGTGCCTGGGCCCTCAACCCGGCAGATACGCAGTATTTT
TRBV7-9	16	TRBJ2-5	.	TRBD1	CASSLAILGGAETQYF	TGTGCCAGCAGCTTAGCCATACTAGGGGGCGCGGAGACCCAGTACTTC
TRBV25-1	17	TRBJ2-5	.	.	CASSGWAGKGVRETQYF	TGTGCCAGCAGTGGGTGGGCGGGGAAGGGAGTTCGAGAGACCCAGTACTTC
TRBV2	17	TRBJ2-5	once	.	CASSGVSGRRGSETQYF	TGTGCCAGCAGTGGAGTCAGCGGACGGAGAGGTTCCGAGACCCAGTACTTC
TRBV18	15	TRBJ2-7	.	.	CASSPVLGVGYEQYF	TGTGCCAGCTCACCGGTTCTCGGAGTCGGGTACGAGCAGTACTTC
TRBV2	12	TRBJ2-7	.	.	CASWDGSYEQYF	TGTGCCAGCTGGGACGGGTCCTACGAGCAGTACTTC
TRBV27	15	TRBJ1-5	.	TRBD1	CASSPGTGSRQPQHF	TGTGCCAGCAGCCCCGGGACAGGGTCTCGCCAGCCCCAGCATTTT
TRBV6-5	15	TRBJ2-7	.	.	CASSYGGMTTYEQYF	TGTGCCAGCAGTTACGGGGGGATGACCACCTACGAGCAGTACTTC
TRBV7-2	13	TRBJ2-5	.	.	CASSSILGGTQYF	TGTGCCAGCAGCTCAATTTTGGGCGGGACCCAGTACTTC
TRBV6-5	13	TRBJ2-6	.	TRBD2	CACGGSGANVLTF	TGTGCCTGCGGGGGGTCTGGGGCCAACGTCCTGACTTTC
TRBV18	14	TRBJ2-7	.	.	CASSPSFGADEQYF	TGTGCCAGCTCACCTTCCTTCGGGGCGGACGAGCAGTACTTC
TRBV10-3	10	TRBJ2-2	.	TRBD2	CATREEELFF	TGTGCCACACGGGAGGAGGAGCTGTTTTTT
TRBV12-2	18	TRBJ2-4	.	.	CASRLAEGGAGSKNIQYF	TGTGCAAGTCGCTTAGCGGAAGGGGGGGCCGGGTCCAAAAACATTCAGTACTTC
TRBV5-1	16	TRBJ1-1	few	.	CASSSRDILGGAEAFF	TGCGCCAGCAGCTCGCGGGACATACTCGGAGGAGCTGAAGCTTTCTTT
TRBV5-1	15	TRBJ2-3	.	.	CASSLPPGHTDTQYF	TGCGCCAGCAGCTTGCCCCCGGGACACACAGATACGCAGTATTTT
TRBV7-2	12	TRBJ2-1	.	.	CASSISYNEQFF	TGTGCCAGCAGCATTTCCTACAATGAGCAGTTCTTC
TRBV28	12	TRBJ1-1	.	.	CASNSGDTEAFF	TGTGCCAGCAATAGCGGGGACACTGAAGCTTTCTTT
TRBV7-9	14	TRBJ2-5	.	.	CASSVTGLQETQYF	TGTGCCAGCAGCGTTACGGGACTTCAAGAGACCCAGTACTTC
TRBV5-4	17	TRBJ2-3	once	TRBD2	CASSYLIAGGATDTQYF	TGTGCCAGCAGCTACCTAATAGCGGGAGGTGCCACAGATACGCAGTATTTT
TRBV18	15	TRBJ1-1	.	.	CASSRDPGVNTEAFF	TGTGCCAGCTCACGCGATCCCGGGGTGAACACTGAAGCTTTCTTT
TRBV19	13	TRBJ2-5	.	TRBD2	CASMLAGAETQYF	TGTGCCAGTATGTTAGCGGGGGCTGAGACCCAGTACTTC
TRBV19	16	TRBJ1-6	.	.	CASSILQSSYNSPLHF	TGTGCCAGTAGTATCCTTCAGAGCTCCTATAATTCACCCCTCCACTTT
TRBV30	14	TRBJ2-7	once	.	CAWSVIGGPYEQYF	TGTGCCTGGAGTGTAATCGGGGGGCCCTACGAGCAGTACTTC
TRBV19	13	TRBJ2-7	.	TRBD1	CASGQGAAGEQYF	TGTGCCAGTGGGCAGGGGGCAGCTGGCGAGCAGTACTTC
TRBV30	16	TRBJ1-6	.	.	CAATGTASSYNSPLHF	TGTGCCGCCACCGGGACCGCGAGCTCCTATAATTCACCCCTCCACTTT
TRBV5-8	9	TRBJ2-3	.	.	CASSWRALF	TGTGCCAGCAGCTGGCGGGCCCTTTTT
TRBV30	15	TRBJ1-5	few	TRBD1	CAWSLGQGAAQPQHF	TGTGCCTGGAGTCTAGGACAGGGGGCTGCTCAGCCCCAGCATTTT
TRBV18	14	TRBJ2-5	once	TRBD1	CASSPTDRGEIQYF	TGTGCCAGCTCACCCACGGACAGGGGAGAGATCCAGTACTTC
TRBV29-1	15	TRBJ2-1	.	TRBD2	CSVDGGAGEYNEQFF	TGCAGCGTTGACGGGGGGGCCGGTGAATACAATGAGCAGTTCTTC
TRBV6-5	16	TRBJ2-1	once	.	CASSYSGGYSYNEQFF	TGTGCCAGCAGTTACTCAGGGGGATATTCCTACAATGAGCAGTTCTTC
TRBV7-2	14	TRBJ2-5	.	TRBD2	CASSKNAGGETQYF	TGTGCCAGCAGCAAGAACGCGGGGGGGGAGACCCAGTACTTC
TRBV11-2	18	TRBJ2-5	.	TRBD2	CASSVGTKGSAAQETQYF	TGTGCCAGCAGCGTCGGGACTAAGGGGTCGGCAGCCCAAGAGACCCAGTACTTC
TRBV18	14	TRBJ1-5	.	TRBD1	CASSPDRDNQPQHF	TGTGCCAGCTCACCAGACAGGGACAATCAGCCCCAGCATTTT
TRBV19	15	TRBJ2-2	.	TRBD1	CASSRDRSNTGELFF	TGTGCCAGTAGTCGGGACAGATCGAACACCGGGGAGCTGTTTTTT
TRBV6-6	14	TRBJ1-5	.	.	CASSLGTVNQPQHF	TGTGCCAGCAGTTTAGGGACGGTAAATCAGCCCCAGCATTTT
TRBV5-1	14	TRBJ2-7	.	TRBD1	CASTTGTGSYEQYF	TGCGCCAGCACCACCGGGACAGGGTCCTACGAGCAGTACTTC
TRBV7-3	15	TRBJ2-2	.	.	CASSFWGPNTGELFF	TGTGCCAGCAGCTTTTGGGGGCCGAACACCGGGGAGCTGTTTTTT
TRBV18	13	TRBJ2-2	.	.	CASARAGTGELFF	TGTGCCAGCGCGAGGGCCGGCACCGGGGAGCTGTTTTTT
TRBV13	15	TRBJ2-3	.	TRBD2	CASSPPGGALDTQYF	TGTGCCAGCAGCCCCCCCGGGGGGGCCCTAGATACGCAGTATTTT
TRBV5-4	16	TRBJ2-3	.	.	CASRGWESQDTDTQYF	TGTGCCAGCCGAGGGTGGGAGAGCCAAGACACAGATACGCAGTATTTT
TRBV18	15	TRBJ1-2	.	.	CASSPGNSPGDGYTF	TGTGCCAGCTCACCAGGGAACAGTCCCGGTGATGGCTACACCTTC
TRBV2	16	TRBJ2-7	.	TRBD1	CASTHRSGTGTYEQYF	TGTGCCAGCACCCACAGGTCAGGGACAGGTACCTACGAGCAGTACTTC
TRBV5-1	20	TRBJ1-6	.	.	CASSFFGNEQGTSYNSPLHF	TGCGCCAGCAGCTTTTTCGGGAATGAACAGGGAACCTCCTATAATTCACCCCTCCACTTT